Described below is a single T cell receptor beta chain sequence and its context. What it recognizes is unknown. This entry belongs to a study of cytomegalovirus exposure and HLA in healthy donors. General observations from the study: TRBV6-2, TRBV6-3 and some other V segments were unresolvable in 87-base-pair reads.

PCR was performed using 60 Vbeta and 13 Jbeta primers. In the authors' methods: The authors later counted about 80 million unique TCR beta chains, 9 million to 12 million of them shared. The assay was immunoSEQ multiplex PCR, and TCRdb's table has in-frame clones only and misses some. For V, J and clone size, that table is used; D and trimming come from the DNA. The sample lists some 200,000 clones, roughly 12% seen once, with approximately 8.4% in the top ten. There are 15 residues in the CDR3. V lost 1 base, J lost 3 bases, and 13 bases lay in between. CDR1 SGHDN and CDR2 FVKESK come from the germline V gene.

The specimen sequenced was PBMCs. The chain recombines TRBV14 with TRBJ2-7; the D is unclear. The receptor's source is a man aged 45-65 years in good health and CMV-seropositive. As DNA, the CDR3 is TGTGCCAGCAGCCAAGGGCAGGTTCTACTCTACGAGCAGTACTTC. Translating it yields CASSQGQVLLYEQYF.